These 8 T cell receptor beta chains share one sample of origin, sequenced in a study of glioma-infiltrating T cells. Using RNA template, CDR3s of TCR alpha and beta were amplified with iRepertoire arm-PCR. A single record per CDR3 protein comes from TCRdb applying MiXCR to the multiplex PCR reads. The data contain 160,000 or so distinct CDR3 sequences, around 45% of them singletons. The source material was glioma tissue, nonneoplastic brain tissue, or PBMCs (not recorded which). These receptors were taken from a human donor with low-grade glioma or glioblastoma, undergoing nonglioma brain surgery, or in good health (not recorded which).

The rearrangement links TRBV7-2 to TRBJ2-5; no firm D call. This CDR3 has 14 amino acids. V was clipped by 4 bases and J by 3 bases, with 12 bases between them. From germline, CDR1 is SGHTA and CDR2 FQGNSA. The CDR3 is CASSSSFGEETQYF. Here the CDR3 DNA reads TGTGCCAGCAGCTCTTCTTTTGGCGAAGAGACCCAGTACTTC.

The chain is built from TRBV15 and TRBJ2-5; tentative D call: TRBD1 (5 bases). This CDR3 has 14 amino acids. Germline lookup yields CDR1 LNHNV and CDR2 YYDKDF (reference sequence). Trimming took 1 base from V and 5 from J, leaving 11 bases between them. As DNA, the CDR3 is TGTGCCACCAGCAGAGCAGGGTTAGCTGAGACCCAGTACTTC. Protein sequence: CATSRAGLAETQYF. Full variable domain (missing parts from reference TRBV15 and TRBJ2-5): DAMVIQNPRYQVTQFGKPVTLSCSQTLNHNVMYWYQQKSSQAPKLLFHYYDKDFNNEADTPDNFQSRRPNTSFCFLDIRSPGLGDTAMYLCATSRAGLAETQYFGPGTRLLVL.

Ten or more counts support this clonotype. This CDR3 is CASSLARDQRQFF. In DNA form, the CDR3 reads TGTGCCAGCAGCTTAGCCCGGGACCAACGGCAGTTCTTC. The chain recombines TRBV7-8 with TRBJ2-1; D may be TRBD1 or TRBD2 (5 bases each). The CDR3 has 13 amino acids. The germline V gene encodes CDR1 SGHVS and CDR2 FQNEAQ. V gave up 0 bases and J gave up 12 bases, with 12 bases separating them.

This clonotype has just a few counts. J is TRBJ2-5 and V is TRBV29-1; possibly TRBD2 for D (7 bases). V lost 1 base and J lost 5, with 17 bases in between. Germline V gives CDR1 SQVTM, CDR2 ANQGSEA. There are 15 residues in the CDR3. CDR3 protein: CSVEVRGALEETQYF. In DNA, the CDR3 is TGCAGCGTTGAAGTACGGGGGGCGTTGGAGGAGACCCAGTACTTC.

The rearrangement joins TRBV5-4 to TRBJ2-1; D is ambiguous. The V gene lost 1 base and the J gene lost 2 bases, with 10 bases spanning the gap. Germline CDR1 reads SGHNT; CDR2 reads YYREEE (reference sequence). This CDR3 spans 15 amino acids. CDR3 sequence reads: CASSLSAATYNEQFF. In DNA, the CDR3 is TGTGCCAGCAGCTTGTCCGCGGCAACCTACAATGAGCAGTTCTTC.

The J gene is TRBJ2-5, the V gene TRBV5-4; D gene uncertain. The ends were cut back, 4 bases at V and 5 bases at J, with 15 bases in the middle. The germline V gene encodes CDR1 SGHNT and CDR2 YYREEE (reference sequence). This CDR3 is built from 14 residues. CDR3 amino acids: CASSPFSDGETQYF. The DNA for the CDR3 is TGTGCCAGCAGCCCGTTTTCTGACGGCGAGACCCAGTACTTC.

Details on this clonotype: A read error may be the cause here, since a much bigger clone is one base away. The J gene is TRBJ1-3, the V gene TRBV6-5; tentatively, D is TRBD1 (5 bases). The germline CDR1 and CDR2 sequences are MNHEY and SVGAGI. The CDR3 has 18 amino acids. Trimming removed 2 bases at V and 0 bases at J, with 17 bases between. The CDR3 sequence is CASSYARVRGLSGNTIYF. CDR3 nucleotide sequence: TGTGCCAGCAGTTACGCGCGTGTAAGGGGCCTCTCTGGAAACACCATATATTTT.

This clonotype was counted at least ten times. The chain joins TRBV28 to TRBJ1-1; TRBD1 is a possible D gene (5 bases). V lost 7 bases to trimming and J lost 6 bases, with 15 bases between them. CDR3 length: 13 amino acids. Germline V gene data show CDR1 as MDHEN and CDR2 as SYDVKM. As DNA, the CDR3 is TGTGCCAGCAAGAACGGGGGGAATGCTGAAGCTTTCTTT. It specifies CASKNGGNAEAFF.